This paragraph covers one TCR beta chain sequence. The V gene end was trimmed by 0 bases and the J gene end by 4 bases; junction bases not matched to a gene: 3. The germline gives CDR1 MNHEY, CDR2 SVGEGT. This CDR3 has 15 amino acids. These data are taken from a study of blood T cell repertoires in COVID-19. The table came from immunoSEQ multiplex PCR; TCRdb's copy has only in-frame clones and leaves some out. Here the sample spans fewer than 200,000 clones, about nine tenths being singletons. This TCR came from a man between 60 and 75 years old with acute or convalescent COVID-19. V gene TRBV6-2 or TRBV6-3 combines with J gene TRBJ1-1; 9 positions match TRBD1. Sequencing input: peripheral blood. CDR3 DNA sequence: TGTGCCAGCAGTTACTCGACAGGGGGGCTCACTGAAGCTTTCTTT. This codes for CASSYSTGGLTEAFF.